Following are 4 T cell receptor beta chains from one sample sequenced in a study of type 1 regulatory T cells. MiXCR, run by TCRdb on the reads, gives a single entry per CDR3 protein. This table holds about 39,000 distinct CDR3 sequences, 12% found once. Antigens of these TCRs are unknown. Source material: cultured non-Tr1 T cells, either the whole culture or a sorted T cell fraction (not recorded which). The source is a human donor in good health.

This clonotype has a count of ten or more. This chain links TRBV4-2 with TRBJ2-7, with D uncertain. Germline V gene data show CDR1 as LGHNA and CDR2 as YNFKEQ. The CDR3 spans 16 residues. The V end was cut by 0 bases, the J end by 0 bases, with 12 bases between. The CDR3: CASSQDRKRSSYEQYF. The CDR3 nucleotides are TGTGCCAGCAGCCAAGACAGAAAAAGGAGCTCCTACGAGCAGTACTTC.

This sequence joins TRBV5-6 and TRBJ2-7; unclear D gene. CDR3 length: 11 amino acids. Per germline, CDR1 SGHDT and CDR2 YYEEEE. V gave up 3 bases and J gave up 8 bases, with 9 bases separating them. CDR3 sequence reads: CASSSFQKQYF. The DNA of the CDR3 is TGTGCCAGCAGCTCCTTCCAAAAGCAGTACTTC.

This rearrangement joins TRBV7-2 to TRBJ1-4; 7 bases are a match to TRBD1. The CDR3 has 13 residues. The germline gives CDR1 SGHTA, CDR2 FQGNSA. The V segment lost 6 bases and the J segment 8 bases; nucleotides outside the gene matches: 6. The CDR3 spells CASSQQGREKLFF. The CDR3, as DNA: TGTGCCAGCAGTCAACAGGGGAGAGAAAAACTGTTTTTT.

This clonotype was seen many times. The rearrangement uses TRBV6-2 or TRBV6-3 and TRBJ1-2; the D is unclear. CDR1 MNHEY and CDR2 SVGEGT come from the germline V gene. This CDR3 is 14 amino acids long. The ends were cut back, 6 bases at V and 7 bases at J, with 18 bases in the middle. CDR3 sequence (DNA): TGTGCCAGCAGCCCCACACGCTCGGTGGGTGGCTACACCTTC. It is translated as CASSPTRSVGGYTF.